This is a list of T cell receptor beta chains from one sample in a study of cytomegalovirus exposure and HLA in healthy donors. Profiled with immunoSEQ multiplex PCR; TCRdb holds only in-frame clones, not every one. The sample has around 130,000 clones; 89% are singletons. Sequenced material: PBMCs. The receptors come from a young man in good health and CMV-seronegative. The CDR3 runs from the conserved cysteine through the conserved F or W. The D gene is left open where the match is weak. Some rows mark clone size as missing; the rest say once, few, many or name a class of expanded clone.

J | size | D | V | CDR3 | DNA
TRBJ2-7 | - | - | TRBV6-5 | CASSYRGEQYF | TGTGCCAGCAGTTACCGAGGGGAGCAGTACTTC
TRBJ1-1 | - | TRBD1 | TRBV6-5 | CASREDRGHGEAFF | TGTGCCAGCAGAGAAGACAGGGGGCATGGTGAAGCTTTCTTT
TRBJ2-1 | - | - | TRBV7-9 | CASSLTGPGSYNEQFF | TGTGCCAGCAGTTTGACAGGCCCCGGCTCCTACAATGAGCAGTTCTTC
TRBJ1-2 | - | - | TRBV2 | CASLSNGYTF | TGTGCCAGCCTAAGCAATGGCTACACCTTC
TRBJ2-7 | - | TRBD1 | TRBV7-3 | CASSPGQGDYEQYF | TGTGCCAGCAGCCCCGGACAGGGGGACTACGAGCAGTACTTC
TRBJ1-2 | - | - | TRBV7-3 | CASSPTAGNYGYTF | TGTGCCAGCAGCCCGACCGCGGGAAACTATGGCTACACCTTC
TRBJ1-6 | - | - | TRBV28 | CASSTSRSNSPLHF | TGTGCCAGCAGTACCTCGCGGTCCAATTCACCCCTCCACTTT
TRBJ2-1 | - | - | TRBV6-5 | CASSYFGGGGYNEQFF | TGTGCCAGCAGTTACTTCGGGGGTGGGGGCTACAATGAGCAGTTCTTC
TRBJ2-1 | - | - | TRBV7-2 | CASSLATGFSSYNEQFF | TGTGCCAGCAGCTTAGCGACGGGATTCAGCTCCTACAATGAGCAGTTCTTC
TRBJ1-5 | - | TRBD1 | TRBV18 | CASSPAVDRAVQPQHF | TGTGCCAGCTCACCGGCCGTAGACAGGGCGGTTCAGCCCCAGCATTTT
TRBJ2-5 | - | TRBD2 | TRBV4-1 | CASSHPSGAQETQYF | TGCGCCAGCAGCCATCCCAGCGGGGCCCAAGAGACCCAGTACTTC
TRBJ1-5 | - | - | TRBV6-1 | CASKNSLQPQHF | TGTGCCAGCAAAAACAGCTTGCAGCCCCAGCATTTT
TRBJ1-1 | - | TRBD1 | TRBV4-1 | CASSQPGQGLNTEAFF | TGCGCCAGCAGCCAACCGGGACAGGGACTGAACACTGAAGCTTTCTTT
TRBJ1-2 | - | - | TRBV28 | CASSPDNSGYTF | TGTGCCAGCAGCCCCGACAATAGTGGCTACACCTTC
TRBJ2-3 | - | TRBD1 | TRBV4-3 | CASSLGTGATDTQYF | TGCGCCAGCAGCCTTGGGACAGGGGCGACAGATACGCAGTATTTT
TRBJ1-1 | - | - | TRBV6-5 | CASWAGLNTEAFF | TGTGCCAGCTGGGCAGGATTGAACACTGAAGCTTTCTTT
TRBJ1-6 | - | TRBD1 | TRBV6-5 | CASSWTGAEPLHF | TGTGCCAGCAGTTGGACAGGCGCGGAACCCCTCCACTTT
TRBJ1-5 | - | - | TRBV2 | CASSDGGASGQPQHF | TGTGCCAGCAGTGACGGGGGGGCTTCCGGGCAGCCCCAGCATTTT
TRBJ2-7 | - | TRBD2 | TRBV7-2 | CASSFLAGTLEQYF | TGTGCCAGCAGCTTTCTAGCGGGGACTCTCGAGCAGTACTTC
TRBJ2-7 | - | TRBD1 | TRBV28 | CASTRGTGWREQYF | TGTGCCAGCACCCGGGGGACAGGGTGGCGCGAGCAGTACTTC
TRBJ2-7 | - | TRBD1 | TRBV6-6 | CASSLTGWTYEQYF | TGTGCCAGCAGCCTGACAGGGTGGACCTACGAGCAGTACTTC
TRBJ2-1 | - | TRBD2 | TRBV5-1 | CASSWVSGGPNEQFF | TGCGCCAGCAGCTGGGTTAGCGGGGGGCCAAATGAGCAGTTCTTC
TRBJ2-3 | - | TRBD2 | TRBV7-9 | CASGYLGGGVTDTQYF | TGTGCCAGCGGCTACCTTGGCGGGGGTGTCACAGATACGCAGTATTTT
TRBJ1-1 | few | - | TRBV27 | CASSPSSLSLAFF | TGTGCCAGCAGTCCGTCGTCCCTAAGCTTAGCTTTCTTT
TRBJ2-7 | - | TRBD1 | TRBV6-5 | CASNPGTAYEQYF | TGTGCCAGCAATCCCGGGACAGCCTACGAGCAGTACTTC
TRBJ1-1 | few | - | TRBV18 | CASSPGDLAFF | TGTGCCAGCTCACCAGGGGACTTAGCTTTCTTT
TRBJ1-1 | - | - | TRBV5-1 | CASSLGSSIRNTEAFF | TGCGCCAGCAGCTTGGGATCCTCAATTAGGAACACTGAAGCTTTCTTT
TRBJ2-7 | few | - | TRBV2 | CASSGLPGEQYF | TGTGCCAGCAGCGGGCTACCGGGGGAGCAGTACTTC
TRBJ2-5 | once | - | TRBV4-1 | CASSQLTDYETQYF | TGCGCCAGCAGCCAACTCACGGACTACGAGACCCAGTACTTC
TRBJ2-5 | - | - | TRBV6-1 | CASSESGTGQETQYF | TGTGCCAGCAGTGAAAGCGGGACAGGCCAAGAGACCCAGTACTTC
TRBJ1-2 | - | - | TRBV5-1 | CASSGRAYGYTF | TGCGCCAGCAGCGGGAGGGCCTATGGCTACACCTTC
TRBJ1-1 | - | - | TRBV28 | CASSLLAAMSDTEAFF | TGTGCCAGCAGTTTATTGGCAGCGATGTCGGATACTGAAGCTTTCTTT
TRBJ1-5 | - | - | TRBV28 | CASRKQVDQPQHF | TGTGCCAGCAGAAAACAGGTGGATCAGCCCCAGCATTTT
TRBJ2-3 | - | TRBD2 | TRBV11-2 | CASSRRTSGGADTQYF | TGTGCCAGCAGCCGTAGGACTAGCGGGGGCGCAGATACGCAGTATTTT
TRBJ1-5 | few | - | TRBV2 | CARLQGQPQHF | TGTGCCAGGTTACAGGGTCAGCCCCAGCATTTT
TRBJ1-1 | - | TRBD1 | TRBV29-1 | CSVDPGSTGGGTEAFF | TGCAGCGTTGACCCGGGGAGTACAGGGGGCGGCACTGAAGCTTTCTTT
TRBJ1-2 | - | - | TRBV5-4 | CASSEQGYGYTF | TGTGCCAGCAGTGAACAGGGATATGGCTACACCTTC
TRBJ2-2 | - | - | TRBV9 | CASSTTQANTGELFF | TGTGCCAGCAGCACCACACAGGCGAACACCGGGGAGCTGTTTTTT
TRBJ2-7 | - | - | TRBV19 | CASSLGGTESSYEQYF | TGTGCCAGTAGTCTTGGGGGGACAGAATCCTCCTACGAGCAGTACTTC
TRBJ2-1 | - | TRBD1 | TRBV7-2 | CASSPGQGNEQFF | TGTGCCAGCAGCCCAGGACAGGGCAATGAGCAGTTCTTC
TRBJ1-1 | - | TRBD1 | TRBV9 | CASSETGAEAFF | TGTGCCAGCAGCGAAACAGGGGCTGAAGCTTTCTTT
TRBJ1-2 | - | TRBD1 | TRBV4-1 | CASSRQRVGQGVLGYTF | TGCGCCAGCAGCCGGCAAAGAGTAGGACAGGGGGTCCTTGGCTACACCTTC
TRBJ2-7 | medium-sized | TRBD1 | TRBV6-1 | CASSGPTTGDLYEQYF | TGTGCCAGCAGTGGCCCCACGACAGGGGATCTCTACGAGCAGTACTTC
TRBJ2-7 | - | - | TRBV15 | CATSRASGQYEQYF | TGTGCCACCAGCAGAGCCTCAGGACAGTACGAGCAGTACTTC
TRBJ2-7 | - | - | TRBV6-1 | CASSAGWSSYEQYF | TGTGCCAGCAGTGCAGGGTGGAGCTCCTACGAGCAGTACTTC
TRBJ1-1 | - | TRBD1 | TRBV13 | CASSSRTGPDTEAFF | TGTGCCAGCAGCTCACGGACAGGGCCGGACACTGAAGCTTTCTTT
TRBJ1-2 | once | TRBD1 | TRBV5-6 | CASSLWGTGSGYTF | TGTGCCAGCAGCTTGTGGGGGACAGGGAGCGGCTACACCTTC
TRBJ2-2 | once | - | TRBV9 | CASSVGGTGNTGELFF | TGTGCCAGCAGCGTAGGAGGAACAGGGAACACCGGGGAGCTGTTTTTT
TRBJ1-4 | - | TRBD1 | TRBV5-8 | CASSFGTGEKLFF | TGTGCCAGCAGCTTCGGGACAGGGGAAAAACTGTTTTTT
TRBJ1-1 | few | - | TRBV5-1 | CASSPGGGRNTEAFF | TGCGCCAGCAGCCCCGGGGGAGGGCGGAACACTGAAGCTTTCTTT
TRBJ2-7 | - | - | TRBV7-9 | CASSLRGDFAYEQYF | TGTGCCAGCAGCCTCAGAGGAGATTTCGCCTACGAGCAGTACTTC
TRBJ2-7 | - | TRBD1 | TRBV29-1 | CSVAGTGLTYEQYF | TGCAGCGTTGCTGGGACAGGGTTAACCTACGAGCAGTACTTC
TRBJ1-4 | once | TRBD1 | TRBV6-5 | CASSSDRGGEKLFF | TGTGCCAGCAGTTCGGACAGGGGGGGAGAAAAACTGTTTTTT
TRBJ1-5 | - | - | TRBV6-5 | CASSYSPRGNQPQHF | TGTGCCAGCAGTTACTCACCGAGGGGCAATCAGCCCCAGCATTTT
TRBJ2-3 | - | TRBD1 | TRBV5-1 | CASSLDRGRTSTDTQYF | TGCGCCAGCAGCTTGGACAGGGGACGTACGAGCACAGATACGCAGTATTTT
TRBJ1-2 | - | - | TRBV5-4 | CASSLEGGGYGYTF | TGTGCCAGCAGCTTGGAAGGCGGGGGGTATGGCTACACCTTC
TRBJ2-7 | once | TRBD1 | TRBV29-1 | CSALGDRGAYEQYF | TGCAGCGCCTTGGGGGACAGGGGGGCCTACGAGCAGTACTTC
TRBJ2-3 | - | - | TRBV6-1 | CASPPTGASTDTQYF | TGTGCCAGCCCCCCTACGGGTGCTAGCACAGATACGCAGTATTTT
TRBJ1-5 | - | - | TRBV5-1 | CASSPGDSNQPQHF | TGCGCCAGCAGCCCGGGGGATAGCAATCAGCCCCAGCATTTT